This TCR beta chain originates from a study of T cells in Graves' hyperthyroidism and ophthalmopathy. Amplified regions were TCR beta CDR3 sequences from RNA transcripts. TCR CDR3 underwent first-round RT-PCR with the HTBI primer set. MiXCR was run by TCRdb on the multiplex PCR reads, yielding one entry per CDR3 protein. Among 250,000 to 350,000 distinct CDR3 sequences listed, 22% were seen once. The CDR3 is 11 amino acids. The germline CDR1 and CDR2 sequences are GTSNPN and SVGIG (reference sequence). V was shortened by 7 bases and J by 8 bases, with 12 bases between the two germline ends. Sequencing was carried out using blood. The sequence was collected from a man aged 25-45 years with Graves' ophthalmopathy. The rearrangement joins TRBV30 to TRBJ2-4; no reliable D call. As DNA, the CDR3 is TGTGCCTTGGCTATTAATTACATTCAGTACTTC. Residues: CALAINYIQYF.